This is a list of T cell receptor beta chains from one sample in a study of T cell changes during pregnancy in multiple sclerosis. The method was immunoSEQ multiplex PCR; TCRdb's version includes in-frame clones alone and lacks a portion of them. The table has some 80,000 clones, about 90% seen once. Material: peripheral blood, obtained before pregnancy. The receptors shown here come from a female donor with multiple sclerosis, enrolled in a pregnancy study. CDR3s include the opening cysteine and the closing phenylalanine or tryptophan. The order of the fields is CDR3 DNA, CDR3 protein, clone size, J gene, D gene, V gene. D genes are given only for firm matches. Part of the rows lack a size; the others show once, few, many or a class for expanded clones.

CDR3 DNA: TGTGCCAGCAGTTTCCGTGGAGGGGCAGATACGCAGTATTTT
CDR3 protein: CASSFRGGADTQYF
clone size: -
J gene: TRBJ2-3
D gene: -
V gene: TRBV28

CDR3 DNA: TGTGCCAGCAGCTTCACAGGGAGAGCAGGCGAGCAGTACTTC
CDR3 protein: CASSFTGRAGEQYF
clone size: -
J gene: TRBJ2-7
D gene: -
V gene: TRBV5-6

CDR3 DNA: TGTGCTAGTGGTTTGGTACGAGGTGGCACCGGGGAGCTGTTTTTT
CDR3 protein: CASGLVRGGTGELFF
clone size: -
J gene: TRBJ2-2
D gene: -
V gene: TRBV12-5

CDR3 DNA: TGCGCCAGCGGGGGTGGGGCTAGCGGGAATAACCGACACTACGAGCAGTACTTC
CDR3 protein: CASGGGASGNNRHYEQYF
clone size: -
J gene: TRBJ2-7
D gene: TRBD2
V gene: TRBV5-1

CDR3 DNA: TGTGCCAGCAGCTTCAGCGGTCCGGCGGATACGCAGTATTTT
CDR3 protein: CASSFSGPADTQYF
clone size: -
J gene: TRBJ2-3
D gene: -
V gene: TRBV13

CDR3 DNA: TGTGCCATCAGTGACCCGGACAGGGGGCAAGCTTTCTTT
CDR3 protein: CAISDPDRGQAFF
clone size: -
J gene: TRBJ1-1
D gene: TRBD1
V gene: TRBV10-3

CDR3 DNA: TGTGCCAGCAGTTCGTCCGGGGGGACGCAAGTAGTCACTGAAGCTTTCTTT
CDR3 protein: CASSSSGGTQVVTEAFF
clone size: once
J gene: TRBJ1-1
D gene: -
V gene: TRBV27

CDR3 DNA: TGCAGCGTGTCCGGGACTAGCGGGAGAGCCGGGGGGGAGCTGTTTTTT
CDR3 protein: CSVSGTSGRAGGELFF
clone size: -
J gene: TRBJ2-2
D gene: TRBD2
V gene: TRBV29-1

CDR3 DNA: TGTGCCAGCAGACCTAGACAGGGATCGAACACTGAAGCTTTCTTT
CDR3 protein: CASRPRQGSNTEAFF
clone size: -
J gene: TRBJ1-1
D gene: TRBD1
V gene: TRBV6-6

CDR3 DNA: TGTGCCAGCAGTGTTCGGACGACAGTCAGCTCCTACGAGCAGTACTTC
CDR3 protein: CASSVRTTVSSYEQYF
clone size: -
J gene: TRBJ2-7
D gene: -
V gene: TRBV6-1

CDR3 DNA: TGTGCCAGTAGTATCGGGACAGGGGGCACTGAAGCTTTCTTT
CDR3 protein: CASSIGTGGTEAFF
clone size: -
J gene: TRBJ1-1
D gene: TRBD1
V gene: TRBV19

CDR3 DNA: TGTGCCCCCCCAAGGCGGGGTGCCACCGGGGAGCTGTTTTTT
CDR3 protein: CAPPRRGATGELFF
clone size: -
J gene: TRBJ2-2
D gene: -
V gene: TRBV2

CDR3 DNA: TGTGCCAGCAGTTTACTTTACCCGACAGGGCCCAACACTGAAGCTTTCTTT
CDR3 protein: CASSLLYPTGPNTEAFF
clone size: -
J gene: TRBJ1-1
D gene: TRBD1
V gene: TRBV27

CDR3 DNA: TGCAGTGCTAGAGATGCCCGGGGACTGTTTTTT
CDR3 protein: CSARDARGLFF
clone size: -
J gene: TRBJ1-4
D gene: -
V gene: TRBV20-1

CDR3 DNA: TGTGCCAGCAGTCGGACACCCTCCTACGAGCAGTACTTC
CDR3 protein: CASSRTPSYEQYF
clone size: once
J gene: TRBJ2-7
D gene: -
V gene: TRBV6-5

CDR3 DNA: TGTGCAAGTCGCTTAACGGGCCGCCGGGACTACGGTGAGGGGTCGGGGTTGGATACGCAGTATTTT
CDR3 protein: CASRLTGRRDYGEGSGLDTQYF
clone size: -
J gene: TRBJ2-3
D gene: -
V gene: TRBV12-2

CDR3 DNA: TGTGCCAGCAGTTTTACAGGGGTACTGAACACTGAAGCTTTCTTT
CDR3 protein: CASSFTGVLNTEAFF
clone size: -
J gene: TRBJ1-1
D gene: TRBD1
V gene: TRBV27

CDR3 DNA: TGTGCCAGCAGCTTAGGGACAGGGGAGGCGCCCGGGGAGACCCAGTACTTC
CDR3 protein: CASSLGTGEAPGETQYF
clone size: -
J gene: TRBJ2-5
D gene: TRBD1
V gene: TRBV7-9

CDR3 DNA: TGTGCCAGCAGCTTAGTTTCCGCTACGGGGGGCTACACCTTC
CDR3 protein: CASSLVSATGGYTF
clone size: -
J gene: TRBJ1-2
D gene: -
V gene: TRBV7-8

CDR3 DNA: TGTGCCAGCAGCGTTTCGCCGGGACAAACAGATACGCAGTATTTT
CDR3 protein: CASSVSPGQTDTQYF
clone size: -
J gene: TRBJ2-3
D gene: -
V gene: TRBV9

CDR3 DNA: TGTGCCAGCAGCTTGGAGGGACAGGGTACCTACAATGAGCAGTTCTTC
CDR3 protein: CASSLEGQGTYNEQFF
clone size: once
J gene: TRBJ2-1
D gene: TRBD1
V gene: TRBV7-9

CDR3 DNA: TGTGCCAGCAGCTCCAGTTCGTGGACTAGCGGTTTGGAGCAGTACTTC
CDR3 protein: CASSSSSWTSGLEQYF
clone size: -
J gene: TRBJ2-7
D gene: TRBD2
V gene: TRBV11-2

CDR3 DNA: TGTGCCAGTAGTATCCAGACAGGAGAACATGGCTACACCTTC
CDR3 protein: CASSIQTGEHGYTF
clone size: -
J gene: TRBJ1-2
D gene: -
V gene: TRBV19

CDR3 DNA: TGTGCCAGCATGGACTCAAACTCCTACGAGCAGTACTTC
CDR3 protein: CASMDSNSYEQYF
clone size: -
J gene: TRBJ2-7
D gene: -
V gene: TRBV5-4

CDR3 DNA: TGTGCCAGCAGCGTAGGGGGCGGGGGGACAGATACGCAGTATTTT
CDR3 protein: CASSVGGGGTDTQYF
clone size: -
J gene: TRBJ2-3
D gene: TRBD2
V gene: TRBV9

CDR3 DNA: TGTGCCAGCAGTTTATCAGCGGCTTACGAGCAGTACTTC
CDR3 protein: CASSLSAAYEQYF
clone size: -
J gene: TRBJ2-7
D gene: -
V gene: TRBV28

CDR3 DNA: TGTGCCAGCAGCAAAACCCCAGGGGAGCCTAGTCTAAACAATGAGCAGTTCTTC
CDR3 protein: CASSKTPGEPSLNNEQFF
clone size: -
J gene: TRBJ2-1
D gene: -
V gene: TRBV21-1

CDR3 DNA: TGTGCCAGCAGTTTATTAGCCAGGGGTTACGAGCAGTACTTC
CDR3 protein: CASSLLARGYEQYF
clone size: -
J gene: TRBJ2-7
D gene: -
V gene: TRBV27

CDR3 DNA: TGCAGCGTTGGCCGAGCGGGAGGGTCCTACAATGAGCAGTTCTTC
CDR3 protein: CSVGRAGGSYNEQFF
clone size: once
J gene: TRBJ2-1
D gene: TRBD2
V gene: TRBV29-1

CDR3 DNA: TGTGCCAGCAGTTTAACCCCGGACAGGGTTCCGTCTCAGCCCCAGCATTTT
CDR3 protein: CASSLTPDRVPSQPQHF
clone size: -
J gene: TRBJ1-5
D gene: TRBD1
V gene: TRBV28

CDR3 DNA: TGTGCCAGCAGCGAAGATCCGGGACAGTCCTATGGCTACACCTTC
CDR3 protein: CASSEDPGQSYGYTF
clone size: -
J gene: TRBJ1-2
D gene: TRBD1
V gene: TRBV5-4

CDR3 DNA: TGTGCCAGCAGCTTAGCCCATACAGGGGAGATGAACACTGAAGCTTTCTTT
CDR3 protein: CASSLAHTGEMNTEAFF
clone size: -
J gene: TRBJ1-1
D gene: TRBD1
V gene: TRBV11-2

CDR3 DNA: TGCGCCAGCAGCTTGGGCGAGGGCCAAGAGACCCAGTACTTC
CDR3 protein: CASSLGEGQETQYF
clone size: -
J gene: TRBJ2-5
D gene: -
V gene: TRBV5-1

CDR3 DNA: TGTGCCAGCAGCTTACAGGGTTGGCAGCCCCAGCATTTT
CDR3 protein: CASSLQGWQPQHF
clone size: -
J gene: TRBJ1-5
D gene: -
V gene: TRBV11-2

CDR3 DNA: TGTGCCAGCAGGTGGGCGGGAAGCACAGATACGCAGTATTTT
CDR3 protein: CASRWAGSTDTQYF
clone size: few
J gene: TRBJ2-3
D gene: -
V gene: TRBV28

CDR3 DNA: TGTGCCACCAGCAGAGAACCGGGACAGGAAGCTTTCTTT
CDR3 protein: CATSREPGQEAFF
clone size: -
J gene: TRBJ1-1
D gene: TRBD1
V gene: TRBV15

CDR3 DNA: TGTGCCAGTAGTATTCTAACAGGCCTCGCGAGCAATCAGCCCCAGCATTTT
CDR3 protein: CASSILTGLASNQPQHF
clone size: few
J gene: TRBJ1-5
D gene: -
V gene: TRBV19

CDR3 DNA: TGCAGCGTTCAAGTGGGGACAGGGGCCCTCAATGAGCAGTTCTTC
CDR3 protein: CSVQVGTGALNEQFF
clone size: -
J gene: TRBJ2-1
D gene: TRBD1
V gene: TRBV29-1

CDR3 DNA: TGTGCCAGCAGCGTAGGAAGACGGGACAGGGTGGGAGATACGCAGTATTTT
CDR3 protein: CASSVGRRDRVGDTQYF
clone size: -
J gene: TRBJ2-3
D gene: TRBD1
V gene: TRBV9

CDR3 DNA: TGTGCCACCAGCAACCGGTCGGGAGTCAGCTACGAGCAGTACTTC
CDR3 protein: CATSNRSGVSYEQYF
clone size: -
J gene: TRBJ2-7
D gene: -
V gene: TRBV15

CDR3 DNA: TGTGCCAGCAGCAAAGAGAACGAGGATTACACAGATACGCAGTATTTT
CDR3 protein: CASSKENEDYTDTQYF
clone size: -
J gene: TRBJ2-3
D gene: -
V gene: TRBV9

CDR3 DNA: TGCGCCAGCAGTCACGCACCGGGGGACAGCTACAATGAGCAGTTCTTC
CDR3 protein: CASSHAPGDSYNEQFF
clone size: -
J gene: TRBJ2-1
D gene: -
V gene: TRBV23-1

CDR3 DNA: TGTGCCAGCAGTGAAGGGGGACTAGCGGGAGGCGAGCAGTACTTC
CDR3 protein: CASSEGGLAGGEQYF
clone size: -
J gene: TRBJ2-7
D gene: TRBD2
V gene: TRBV2

CDR3 DNA: TGCGCCAGCAGCGACCCGGGACAGGGGCTCTCTGGGGCCAACGTCCTGACTTTC
CDR3 protein: CASSDPGQGLSGANVLTF
clone size: -
J gene: TRBJ2-6
D gene: TRBD1
V gene: TRBV5-1

CDR3 DNA: TGTGCCAGCAGTGTGGGACTAGCCTACAATGAGCAGTTCTTC
CDR3 protein: CASSVGLAYNEQFF
clone size: -
J gene: TRBJ2-1
D gene: TRBD2
V gene: TRBV6-5

CDR3 DNA: TGCGCCAGCAGCTCGCGGACTAGCGTGAGCACAGATACGCAGTATTTT
CDR3 protein: CASSSRTSVSTDTQYF
clone size: -
J gene: TRBJ2-3
D gene: TRBD2
V gene: TRBV5-1

CDR3 DNA: TGTGCCAGCTCACCACGGAATTTAGCGGATTACACCGGGGAGCTGTTTTTT
CDR3 protein: CASSPRNLADYTGELFF
clone size: once
J gene: TRBJ2-2
D gene: -
V gene: TRBV18

CDR3 DNA: TGTGCCAGCAGCTTGGGATTCGGCTCTGGGGCCAACGTCCTGACTTTC
CDR3 protein: CASSLGFGSGANVLTF
clone size: -
J gene: TRBJ2-6
D gene: -
V gene: TRBV5-8